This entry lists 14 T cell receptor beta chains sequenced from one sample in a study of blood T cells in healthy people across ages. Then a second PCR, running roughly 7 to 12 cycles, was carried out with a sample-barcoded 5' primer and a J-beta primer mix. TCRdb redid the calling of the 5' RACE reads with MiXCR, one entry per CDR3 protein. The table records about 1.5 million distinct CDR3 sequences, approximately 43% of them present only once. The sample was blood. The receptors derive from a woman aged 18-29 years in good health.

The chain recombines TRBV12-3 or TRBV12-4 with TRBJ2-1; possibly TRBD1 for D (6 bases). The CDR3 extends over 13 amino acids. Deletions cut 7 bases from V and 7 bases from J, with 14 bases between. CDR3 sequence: CASTLQGFNEQFF. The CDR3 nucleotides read TGTGCCAGCACCTTACAGGGCTTTAATGAGCAGTTCTTC.

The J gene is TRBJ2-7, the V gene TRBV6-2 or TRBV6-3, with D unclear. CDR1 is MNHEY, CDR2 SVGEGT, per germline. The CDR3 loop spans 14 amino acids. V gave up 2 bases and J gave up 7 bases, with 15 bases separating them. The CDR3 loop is CASSYLARYNEQYF. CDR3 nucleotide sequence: TGTGCCAGCAGTTACCTGGCCAGGTACAATGAGCAGTACTTC.

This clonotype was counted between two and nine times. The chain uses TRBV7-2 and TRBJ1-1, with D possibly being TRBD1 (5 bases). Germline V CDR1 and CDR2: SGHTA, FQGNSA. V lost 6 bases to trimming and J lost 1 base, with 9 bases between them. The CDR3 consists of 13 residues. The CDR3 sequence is CASRRQRNTEAFF. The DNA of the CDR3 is TGTGCCAGCAGGCGACAGCGGAACACTGAAGCTTTCTTT.

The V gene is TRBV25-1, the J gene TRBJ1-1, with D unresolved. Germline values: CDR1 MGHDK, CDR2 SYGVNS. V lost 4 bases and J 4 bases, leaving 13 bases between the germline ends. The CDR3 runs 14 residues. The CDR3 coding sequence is TGTGCCAGCAGTGTTGGGATAGGGCGCACTGAAGCTTTCTTT. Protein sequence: CASSVGIGRTEAFF.

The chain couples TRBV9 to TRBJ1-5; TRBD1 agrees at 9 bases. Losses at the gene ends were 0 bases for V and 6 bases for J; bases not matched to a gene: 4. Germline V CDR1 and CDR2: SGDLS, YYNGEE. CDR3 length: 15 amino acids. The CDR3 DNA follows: TGTGCCAGCAGCGTAGCTGGGACAGGGCCTCAGCCCCAGCATTTT. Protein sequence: CASSVAGTGPQPQHF.

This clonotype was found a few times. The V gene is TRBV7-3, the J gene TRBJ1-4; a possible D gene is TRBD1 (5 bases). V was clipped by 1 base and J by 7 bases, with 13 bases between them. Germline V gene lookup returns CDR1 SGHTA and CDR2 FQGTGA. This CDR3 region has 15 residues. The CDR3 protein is CASSLNGARIEKLFF. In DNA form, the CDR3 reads TGTGCCAGCAGCTTAAACGGGGCCAGGATTGAAAAACTGTTTTTT.

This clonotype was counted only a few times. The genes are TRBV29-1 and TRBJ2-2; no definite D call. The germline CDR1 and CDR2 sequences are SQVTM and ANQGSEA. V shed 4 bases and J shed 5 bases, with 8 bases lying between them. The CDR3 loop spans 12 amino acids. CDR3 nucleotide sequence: TGCAGCGTTGCTTTGGGGACCGGGGAGCTGTTTTTT. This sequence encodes CSVALGTGELFF.

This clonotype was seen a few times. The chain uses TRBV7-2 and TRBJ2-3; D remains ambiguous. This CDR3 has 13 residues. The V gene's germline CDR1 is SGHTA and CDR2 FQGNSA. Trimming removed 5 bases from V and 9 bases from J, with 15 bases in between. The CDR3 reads CASSHEPAGTQYF. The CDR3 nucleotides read TGTGCCAGCAGCCATGAACCCGCCGGGACGCAGTATTTT.

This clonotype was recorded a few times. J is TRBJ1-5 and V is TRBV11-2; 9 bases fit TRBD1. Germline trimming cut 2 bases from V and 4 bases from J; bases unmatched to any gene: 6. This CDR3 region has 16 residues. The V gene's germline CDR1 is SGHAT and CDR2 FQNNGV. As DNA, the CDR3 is TGTGCCAGCAGCTTACTGGCTGGACAGGGGAATCAGCCCCAGCATTTT. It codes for CASSLLAGQGNQPQHF.

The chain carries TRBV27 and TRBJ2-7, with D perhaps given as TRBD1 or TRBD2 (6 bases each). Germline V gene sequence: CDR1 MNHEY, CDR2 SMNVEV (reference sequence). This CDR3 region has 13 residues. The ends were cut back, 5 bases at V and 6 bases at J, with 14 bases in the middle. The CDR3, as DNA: TGTGCCAGCAGTCACGGGGGCGCCTGCGAGCAGTACTTC. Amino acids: CASSHGGACEQYF.

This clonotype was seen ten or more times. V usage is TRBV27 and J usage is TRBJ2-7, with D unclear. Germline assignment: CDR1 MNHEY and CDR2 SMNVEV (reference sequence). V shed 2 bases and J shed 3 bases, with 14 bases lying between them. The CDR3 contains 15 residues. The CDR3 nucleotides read TGTGCCAGCAGTTTAGTGGCCCCGGTCCACTACGAGCAGTACTTC. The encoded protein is CASSLVAPVHYEQYF.

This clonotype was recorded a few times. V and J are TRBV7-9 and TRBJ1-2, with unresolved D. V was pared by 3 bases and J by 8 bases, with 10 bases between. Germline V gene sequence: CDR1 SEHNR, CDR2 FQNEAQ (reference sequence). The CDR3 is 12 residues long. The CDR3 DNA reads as TGTGCCAGCAGCTTGCCCCCCGACGGCTACACCTTC. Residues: CASSLPPDGYTF.

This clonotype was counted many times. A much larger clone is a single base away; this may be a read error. DNA for the CDR3: TGCAGCGGTGAAGGCTCCCGGACCCAGTACTTC. Translated, it gives CSGEGSRTQYF. The rearrangement uses TRBV29-1 and TRBJ2-5; D is uncertain. The CDR3 sequence is 11 residues long. The germline CDR1 and CDR2 sequences are SQVTM and ANQGSEA.

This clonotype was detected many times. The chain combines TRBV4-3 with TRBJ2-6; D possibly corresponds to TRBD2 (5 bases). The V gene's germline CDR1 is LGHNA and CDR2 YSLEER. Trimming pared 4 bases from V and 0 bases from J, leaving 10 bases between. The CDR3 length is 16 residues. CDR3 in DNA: TGCGCCAGCAGCCCGGTTGCGGGCTCTGGGGCCAACGTCCTGACTTTC. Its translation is CASSPVAGSGANVLTF.